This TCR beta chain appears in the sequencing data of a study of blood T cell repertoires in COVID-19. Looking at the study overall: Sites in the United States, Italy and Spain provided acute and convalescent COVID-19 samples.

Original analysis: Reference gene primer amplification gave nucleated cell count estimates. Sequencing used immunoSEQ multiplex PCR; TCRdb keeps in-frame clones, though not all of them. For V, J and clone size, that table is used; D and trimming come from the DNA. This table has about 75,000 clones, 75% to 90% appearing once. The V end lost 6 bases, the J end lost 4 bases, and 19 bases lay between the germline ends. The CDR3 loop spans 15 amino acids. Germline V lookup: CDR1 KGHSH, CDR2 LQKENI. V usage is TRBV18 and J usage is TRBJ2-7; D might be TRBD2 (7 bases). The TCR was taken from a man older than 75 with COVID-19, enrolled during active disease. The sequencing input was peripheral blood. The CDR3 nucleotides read TGTGCCAGCTCCCTGGGGGGGGGCGCAGGATACGAGCAGTACTTC. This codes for CASSLGGGAGYEQYF.